What follows are 27 T cell receptor beta chains derived from one specimen sequenced in a study of shared clonotypes between healthy human individuals. Sequencing was performed with immunoSEQ multiplex PCR; in TCRdb, only in-frame clones are kept and a portion is missing. The table includes 550,000 to 800,000 clones, about 90% detected once. The sample was memory CD8+ T cells from PBMCs. Stated subset: CD45RO+ cells pooled with CCR7-negative TemRA cells. These receptors all stem from a man between 18 and 35 years old in good health. Some clones in this sample may be carry-over from other donors' samples.

V gene TRBV19 combines with J gene TRBJ1-2; 8 positions agree with TRBD1. V lost 7 bases to trimming and J lost 4 bases; unmatched junction nucleotides: 11. The germline V gene encodes CDR1 LNHDA and CDR2 SQIVND (reference sequence). This CDR3 region has 15 residues. The CDR3 region has the DNA TGTGCCAGTAACATCTATACAGGGGGATCCTATGGCTACACCTTC. Its protein product is CASNIYTGGSYGYTF.

The chain employs TRBV5-1 and TRBJ1-4, with TRBD1 matching 9 bases. V shed 4 bases, J shed 2 bases, and the junction held 9 bases outside the gene matches. The CDR3 contains 17 residues. Looked up from germline, CDR1 is SGHRS and CDR2 is YFSETQ. DNA for the CDR3: TGCGCCAGCAGCGAGACAGGGGGACTTGGTACTAATGAAAAACTGTTTTTT. As protein: CASSETGGLGTNEKLFF.

This chain joins TRBV7-9 and TRBJ2-7, with D unresolved. The V gene lost 1 base and the J gene lost 3 bases, with 7 bases spanning the gap. Germline V gene sequence: CDR1 SEHNR, CDR2 FQNEAQ (reference sequence). The CDR3 contains 13 residues. The CDR3 reads CASSLVVGYEQYF. CDR3 nucleotides: TGTGCCAGCAGCTTAGTTGTAGGCTACGAGCAGTACTTC.

This chain links TRBV7-9 with TRBJ1-1; no definite D call. With 3 bases removed from V and 3 bases from J, the gap between germline ends came to 14 bases. Looked up from germline, CDR1 is SEHNR and CDR2 is FQNEAQ (reference sequence). The CDR3 contains 15 residues. Written as DNA, the CDR3 is TGTGCCAGCAGCTTTGTAATCGCAGGCGACACTGAAGCTTTCTTT. Encoded protein: CASSFVIAGDTEAFF.

The J gene is TRBJ2-7, the V gene TRBV11-2, with D perhaps TRBD2 (5 bases). The CDR3 extends over 14 amino acids. The V gene's germline CDR1 is SGHAT and CDR2 FQNNGV. Trimming cost V 3 bases and J 3 bases, with 12 bases left between them. The CDR3 DNA follows: TGTGCCAGCAGCTTTCCGGACTGGAACTACGAGCAGTACTTC. It encodes CASSFPDWNYEQYF.

This clone was picked up a small number of times. The chain is built from TRBV7-9 and TRBJ2-7; no clear D. This CDR3 region has 12 residues. V was pared by 1 base and J by 5 bases, with 6 bases between. Germline values: CDR1 SEHNR, CDR2 FQNEAQ (reference sequence). The CDR3: CASSLDPNEQYF. The CDR3 nucleotides read TGTGCCAGCAGCTTAGACCCAAACGAGCAGTACTTC.

The rearrangement links TRBV29-1 to TRBJ2-1, with D uncertain. CDR3 length: 14 amino acids. Germline V CDR1 and CDR2: SQVTM, ANQGSEA. The V gene lost 5 bases and the J gene lost 3 bases, with 14 bases spanning the gap. The CDR3 region is CSVSSATRYNEQFF. CDR3 bases: TGCAGCGTTTCGTCGGCGACTCGCTACAATGAGCAGTTCTTC.

The chain couples TRBV6-1 to TRBJ1-3; 10 bases line up with TRBD1. Germline assignment: CDR1 MNHNS and CDR2 SASEGT. The junction had 5 bases not matched to a gene; V was cut back by 2 bases and J by 4 bases. The CDR3 is 16 amino acids. The CDR3 DNA follows: TGTGCCAGCAGTGAAAGGACAGGGGGATTCGGAAACACCATATATTTT. Its protein product is CASSERTGGFGNTIYF.

The chain links TRBV6-5 to TRBJ2-3; D remains ambiguous. Germline CDR1 is MNHEY and CDR2 is SVGAGI. Deletions cut 2 bases from V and 0 bases from J, with 12 bases between. The CDR3 extends over 16 amino acids. The CDR3 here is CASSYRPPGSTDTQYF. The CDR3 DNA reads TGTGCCAGCAGTTACAGGCCCCCCGGGAGCACAGATACGCAGTATTTT.

Here the CDR3 reads CASSQALAGGGYEQYF. Here the CDR3 DNA reads TGTGCCAGCAGCCAAGCCCTAGCGGGAGGAGGATACGAGCAGTACTTC. V and J are TRBV4-2 and TRBJ2-7, with 11 bases lining up with TRBD2. The CDR3 has 16 residues. With V trimmed by 1 base and J by 4 bases, 6 bases remained unmatched. Germline V gene sequence: CDR1 LGHNA, CDR2 YNFKEQ.

This chain connects TRBV9 to TRBJ2-3, with a possible D match to TRBD1 (5 bases). The CDR3 loop spans 13 amino acids. V lost 4 bases, J lost 3 bases, and 9 bases lay in between. CDR1 is SGDLS and CDR2 is YYNGEE in the germline V gene. CDR3 DNA: TGTGCCAGCAGCAGACGACAGACAGATACGCAGTATTTT. This sequence encodes CASSRRQTDTQYF.

With regard to this clone: The germline gene is not matched at one end of the junction; a read error may be the cause. Other DNA sequences of this sample code for an identical CDR3. The rearrangement joins TRBV28 to TRBJ2-7; 13 bases align to TRBD2. Germline CDR1 and CDR2: MDHEN and SYDVKM. The CDR3 runs to 15 residues. CDR3 DNA: TGTGCCAGCAGTTTGGGACTAGCGGGACCCTATGAGCAGTACTTC. Amino acid sequence: CASSLGLAGPYEQYF.

The CDR3 coding sequence is TGTGCCAGCAGTCTCGGACAGGGCTTGTCCCTCACCTACGAGCAGTACTTC. Translation: CASSLGQGLSLTYEQYF. The gene calls are TRBV27 and TRBJ2-7; 8 bases are a match to TRBD1. The CDR3 loop spans 17 amino acids. J gave up 2 bases and V 5 bases, and 14 bases lay outside the gene matches. Germline V lookup: CDR1 MNHEY, CDR2 SMNVEV (reference sequence).

The genes are TRBV6-1 and TRBJ2-1; D call uncertain. This CDR3 spans 13 amino acids. V was clipped by 7 bases and J by 4 bases, with 11 bases between them. Germline CDR1 reads MNHNS; CDR2 reads SASEGT. The CDR3 loop reads CASIKRGYNEQFF. For the CDR3, the DNA is TGTGCCAGCATCAAACGAGGATACAATGAGCAGTTCTTC.

This clone was counted between two and nine times. V usage is TRBV2 and J usage is TRBJ2-7; 10 bases are shared with TRBD2. The V and J ends lost 8 bases and 3 bases, in that order; junction bases with no gene match: 13. Germline CDR1 is SNHLY and CDR2 is FYNNEI. The CDR3 sequence is 16 residues long. The CDR3 spells CASRISLLAGVYEQYF. DNA of the CDR3: TGTGCCAGCCGAATCTCCCTTCTAGCGGGGGTCTACGAGCAGTACTTC.

This chain uses TRBV7-8 with TRBJ2-7; D unclear. The germline V gene has CDR1 SGHVS and CDR2 FQNEAQ. V lost 5 bases, J lost 9 bases, and 23 bases lay in between. The CDR3 runs 15 residues. This CDR3 reads CASSHPDGAFSGQYF. The CDR3 coding sequence is TGTGCCAGCAGCCACCCGGACGGAGCTTTTTCTGGGCAGTACTTC.

The chain recombines TRBV2 with TRBJ1-2; 7 nucleotides line up with TRBD1. This CDR3 is built from 16 residues. Unmatched junction bases numbered 13, after V lost 6 bases and J lost 3 bases. Germline CDR1 is SNHLY and CDR2 is FYNNEI. The CDR3: CASSHRPDREDYGYTF. CDR3 nucleotides: TGTGCCAGCAGCCACCGACCCGACAGGGAGGACTATGGCTACACCTTC.

The chain carries TRBV11-2 and TRBJ2-2; D is ambiguous. Per the germline V gene, CDR1 is SGHAT and CDR2 is FQNNGV. V lost 5 bases and J 4 bases, leaving 23 bases between the germline ends. The CDR3 extends over 18 amino acids. CDR3 bases: TGTGCCAGCAGCCCCCTCGACGTTCCTATCGTGGGCACCGGGGAGCTGTTTTTT. It specifies CASSPLDVPIVGTGELFF.

The gene calls are TRBV18 and TRBJ1-1; a weak D match, TRBD1 (5 bases). Between the trimmed V and J ends, which lost 3 bases and 11 bases, there was a span of 16 bases. CDR1 and CDR2 (germline): KGHSH, LQKENI. The CDR3 is made up of 13 amino acids. The CDR3 nucleotides are TGTGCCAGCTCACCGGGACGGGGGAGTGGGGCTTTCTTT. It specifies CASSPGRGSGAFF.

This chain joins TRBV27 and TRBJ2-7; a possible D gene is TRBD1 (5 bases). The germline CDR1 and CDR2 sequences are MNHEY and SMNVEV (reference sequence). This CDR3 is built from 15 residues. V lost 6 bases to trimming and J lost 4 bases, with 19 bases between them. The CDR3 protein is CASRQVLEEVYEQYF. The DNA for the CDR3 is TGTGCCAGCAGACAGGTTCTAGAGGAAGTGTACGAGCAGTACTTC.

The J gene is TRBJ2-5, the V gene TRBV9; D is perhaps TRBD2 (6 bases). V lost 5 bases and J 5 bases, leaving 25 bases between the germline ends. Per germline, CDR1 SGDLS and CDR2 YYNGEE. The CDR3 is 17 residues long. CDR3 nucleotides: TGTGCCAGCAGTAGCCCTAGGAGGGCCTCTCCGTCGGAGACCCAGTACTTC. This gives the protein CASSSPRRASPSETQYF.

The CDR3 loop is CASSLMGAGNEQFF. In nucleotides, the CDR3 is TGTGCCAGCAGCTTAATGGGGGCGGGAAATGAGCAGTTCTTC. The chain carries TRBV7-3 and TRBJ2-1, with D perhaps given as TRBD1 or TRBD2 (6 bases each). The V end was cut by 1 base, the J end by 7 bases, with 11 bases between. In germline, CDR1 is SGHTA, CDR2 FQGTGA. This CDR3 is 14 amino acids long.

This clone was counted only a few times. The rearrangement links TRBV9 to TRBJ2-5; 11 nucleotides line up with TRBD2. Germline V gene lookup returns CDR1 SGDLS and CDR2 YYNGEE. The CDR3 consists of 16 residues. Unmatched junction bases numbered 6, after V lost 3 bases and J lost 2 bases. Here the CDR3 DNA reads TGTGCCAGCAGCGCCTCCGGGACTAGCGGTCAAGAGACCCAGTACTTC. Translated: CASSASGTSGQETQYF.

This clone was seen once. J is TRBJ2-7 and V is TRBV19, with TRBD1 matching over 7 bases. Germline CDR1 LNHDA, CDR2 SQIVND (reference sequence). V shed 6 bases, J shed 2 bases, and the junction held 4 bases outside the gene matches. The CDR3 length is 13 residues. The CDR3 DNA reads TGTGCCAGTAGGGCGACAGGGACCTACGAGCAGTACTTC. It codes for CASRATGTYEQYF.

A single count supports this clone. The CDR3 DNA follows: TGTGCCAGCTCACTAATAGCGGGAGAAGAGACCCAGTACTTC. Protein sequence: CASSLIAGEETQYF. This chain uses TRBV18 with TRBJ2-5; 9 bases are a match to TRBD2. The CDR3 length is 14 residues. Germline CDR1 KGHSH, CDR2 LQKENI. The V segment lost 4 bases and the J segment 3 bases; nucleotides outside the gene matches: 3. Filled out from reference TRBV18 and TRBJ2-5, the complete variable domain reads NAGVMQNPRHLVRRRGQEARLRCSPMKGHSHVYWYRQLPEEGLKFMVYLQKENIIDESGMPKERFSAEFPKEGPSILRIQQVVRGDSAAYFCASSLIAGEETQYFGPGTRLLVL.

This clone showed up just a few times. The rearrangement uses TRBV9 and TRBJ1-5; 8 nucleotides align to TRBD1. With V trimmed by 2 bases and J by 3 bases, 4 bases remained unmatched. The CDR3 totals 15 residues. Germline CDR1 reads SGDLS; CDR2 reads YYNGEE. CDR3 residues: CASSVTGAPNQPQHF. Written as DNA, the CDR3 is TGTGCCAGCAGCGTGACAGGGGCTCCCAATCAGCCCCAGCATTTT.

This chain uses TRBV7-9 with TRBJ1-2; D is uncertain. The CDR3 has 11 amino acids. Per germline, CDR1 SEHNR and CDR2 FQNEAQ (reference sequence). V was trimmed by 3 bases and J by 7 bases, leaving 6 bases between them. CDR3 in amino acids: CASSFGIGYTF. The CDR3 coding sequence is TGTGCCAGCAGCTTCGGGATTGGCTACACCTTC.